The 27 T cell receptor beta chains below come from one sample, sequenced in a study of shared clonotypes between healthy human individuals. TCRdb's copy holds only in-frame clones and misses some; the assay was immunoSEQ multiplex PCR. The data contain about 2 million clones, around 95% of them singletons. Material: naive CD4+ T cells sorted from blood. Regarding subset: CD45RA+ positively selected. These receptors were collected from a man aged 18 to 35 in good health.

This clone appeared once. A much more abundant neighbour one base away suggests this may be a read error. Other DNA sequences in the same sample also yield this CDR3. V is TRBV5-4 and J is TRBJ2-7; D remains ambiguous. CDR1 and CDR2 (germline): SGHNT, YYREEE (reference sequence). V dropped 0 bases and J dropped 4 bases, with 2 bases sitting between them. The CDR3 totals 11 residues. The CDR3 here is CASSLGYEQYF. The CDR3 region has the DNA TGTGCCAGCAGCTTGGGATACGAGCAGTACTTC.

The gene calls are TRBV10-1 and TRBJ2-1; possibly TRBD1 or TRBD2 for D (5 bases each). Germline CDR1 and CDR2: WNHNN and SYGVQD (reference sequence). V was clipped by 0 bases and J by 15 bases, with 15 bases between them. This CDR3 region has 13 residues. The CDR3 bases are TGCGCCAGCAGTGAGTCATCCCGGGACCGGTCGTTCTTC. It yields the protein CASSESSRDRSFF.

The V gene is TRBV6-6, the J gene TRBJ2-5; the match to TRBD1 covers 7 bases. Germline V gene lookup returns CDR1 MNHNY and CDR2 SVGAGI (reference sequence). The CDR3 contains 14 residues. The V segment lost 8 bases and the J segment 0 bases; nucleotides outside the gene matches: 6. The CDR3 coding sequence is TGTGCCAGCGGAGGACAGGCGTACCAAGAGACCCAGTACTTC. It yields the protein CASGGQAYQETQYF.

The chain has TRBV6-5 and TRBJ1-5; 10 nucleotides match TRBD1. CDR1 MNHEY and CDR2 SVGAGI come from the germline V gene. CDR3 length: 15 residues. V dropped 10 bases and J dropped 0; count of bases not matched to a gene: 6. In DNA form, the CDR3 reads TGTGCCACCGCGACAGGGGGCTATAGCAATCAGCCCCAGCATTTT. This sequence encodes CATATGGYSNQPQHF.

Comments on this clone: The junction departs from the called germline gene at one end, perhaps through a read error. The gene calls are TRBV2 and TRBJ1-2; D not resolved. The CDR3 contains 11 residues. Germline CDR1 and CDR2: SNHLY and FYNNEI. In DNA, the CDR3 is TGTGCCAGCAGTGAACGGGTCGCGGTAGCCTTC. It encodes CASSERVAVAF.

V is TRBV6-5 and J is TRBJ1-6; 9 bases are shared with TRBD1. The CDR3 consists of 15 residues. The J segment lost 7 bases and the V segment lost 2 bases, leaving 3 bases of the junction unmatched. Germline CDR1 and CDR2: MNHEY and SVGAGI. The CDR3 sequence is CASSYRDRDNSPLHF. CDR3 bases: TGTGCCAGCAGTTACCGGGACAGGGACAATTCACCCCTCCACTTT.

CDR3 nucleotide sequence: TGTGCCATCAGTGACTCCAGGGGGAACACTGAAGCTTTCTTT. Protein: CAISDSRGNTEAFF. V usage is TRBV10-3 and J usage is TRBJ1-1; TRBD1 is a possible D gene (6 bases). This CDR3 spans 14 amino acids. The V gene's germline CDR1 is ENHRY and CDR2 SYGVKD. V lost 3 bases to trimming and J lost 1 base, with 9 bases between them.

A word on this clone: Being one base from a much bigger clone, this may be a read error. V usage is TRBV5-1 and J usage is TRBJ2-5; D gene unclear. V lost 1 base and J lost 5, with 3 bases in between. The CDR3 is 11 amino acids. Germline V lookup: CDR1 SGHRS, CDR2 YFSETQ. The CDR3 nucleotides are TGCGCCAGCAGCTTGTGGGAGACCCAGTACTTC. As protein: CASSLWETQYF.

The chain combines TRBV6-6 with TRBJ2-7; the D call may be TRBD1 or TRBD2 (5 bases each). Looked up from germline, CDR1 is MNHNY and CDR2 is SVGAGI (reference sequence). The V end lost 6 bases, the J end lost 2 bases, and 20 bases lay between the germline ends. The CDR3 runs to 16 residues. CDR3 loop: CASREPPGTPPYEQYF. CDR3 nucleotide sequence: TGTGCCAGCAGGGAACCTCCCGGGACGCCCCCCTACGAGCAGTACTTC.

The rearrangement links TRBV6-5 to TRBJ1-1, with D unresolved. The length of the CDR3 is 14 residues. CDR1 is MNHEY, CDR2 SVGAGI, per germline. V was cut by 5 bases and J by 2 bases, with 12 bases left in between. As DNA, the CDR3 is TGTGCCAGCAGTACCCGGGCGGGTAACACTGAAGCTTTCTTT. It codes for CASSTRAGNTEAFF.

The chain couples TRBV6-5 to TRBJ2-7; 9 nucleotides agree with TRBD2. This CDR3 region has 15 residues. Trimming cost V 4 bases and J 1 base; bases outside gene matches: 5. In germline, CDR1 is MNHEY, CDR2 SVGAGI. The CDR3 protein is CASSLKAGGSYEQYF. The CDR3 bases are TGTGCCAGCAGTTTGAAAGCGGGGGGTTCCTACGAGCAGTACTTC.

The chain combines TRBV27 with TRBJ1-6; D gene ambiguous. The CDR3 totals 17 residues. In germline, CDR1 is MNHEY, CDR2 SMNVEV (reference sequence). Trimming pared 2 bases from V and 5 bases from J, leaving 16 bases between. The CDR3 spells CASSLGSGGTNNSPLHF. The DNA of the CDR3 is TGTGCCAGCAGTTTAGGCTCAGGAGGCACCAATAATTCACCCCTCCACTTT.

The V and J genes are TRBV6-1 and TRBJ2-2, with 8 bases lining up with TRBD1. The ends lost 6 bases at V and 6 bases at J; junction bases unmatched: 9. This CDR3 has 15 residues. The germline V gene has CDR1 MNHNS and CDR2 SASEGT. As DNA, the CDR3 is TGTGCCAGCAGGGACAGGGTACTGGTCCCCGGGGAGCTGTTTTTT. It is translated as CASRDRVLVPGELFF.

CDR3 DNA sequence: TGCACCAGCAGCAATTCTGCCCTGGACAGACCCTATGGCTACACCTTC. Encoded protein: CTSSNSALDRPYGYTF. This chain connects TRBV1 to TRBJ1-2; the table's TRBD1 call for D was not verified on the DNA. TRBV1 is a known pseudogene. The CDR3 length is 16 residues.

The chain links TRBV18 to TRBJ1-5; TRBD1 matches at 12 bases. V shed 0 bases, J shed 5 bases, and the junction held 2 bases outside the gene matches. The CDR3 loop spans 16 amino acids. The germline CDR1 and CDR2 sequences are KGHSH and LQKENI. This CDR3 is CASSPPGQGAYQPQHF. DNA for the CDR3: TGTGCCAGCTCACCACCGGGACAGGGGGCCTATCAGCCCCAGCATTTT.

V usage is TRBV30 and J usage is TRBJ2-5; the match to TRBD2 covers 8 bases. This CDR3 contains 15 residues. Germline trimming cut 5 bases from V and 3 bases from J; bases unmatched to any gene: 11. CDR1 and CDR2 (germline): GTSNPN, SVGIG (reference sequence). The CDR3, as DNA: TGTGCCTGGGGGGGACCTGGACTAGCTGAAGAGACCCAGTACTTC. Translated: CAWGGPGLAEETQYF. The full variable domain, completed using reference TRBV30 and TRBJ2-5, is SQTIHQWPATLVQPVGSPLSLECTVEGTSNPNLYWYRQAAGRGLQLLFYSVGIGQISSEVPQNLSASRPQDRQFILSSKKLLLSDSGFYLCAWGGPGLAEETQYFGPGTRLLVL.

CDR3 bases: TGTGCCAGCAGCTTACTTTGGAGCACCGGGGAGCTGTTTTTT. The encoded protein is CASSLLWSTGELFF. The genes are TRBV7-8 and TRBJ2-2; D uncertain. This CDR3 contains 14 residues. Per germline, CDR1 SGHVS and CDR2 FQNEAQ. V was clipped by 2 bases and J by 4 bases, with 8 bases between them.

The gene calls are TRBV19 and TRBJ2-7, with D tentatively TRBD2 (6 bases). V lost 3 bases and J lost 2, with 17 bases in between. Germline CDR1 and CDR2: LNHDA and SQIVND (reference sequence). CDR3 length equals 16 residues. This CDR3 is CASSMYSGLGTYEQYF. The CDR3 bases are TGTGCCAGTAGTATGTATAGCGGACTCGGAACCTACGAGCAGTACTTC.

V and J are TRBV5-1 and TRBJ2-5, with D tentatively TRBD2 (6 bases). The length of the CDR3 is 16 residues. Between the trimmed V and J ends, which lost 4 bases and 5 bases, there was a span of 21 bases. Germline V gene lookup returns CDR1 SGHRS and CDR2 YFSETQ. CDR3 in amino acids: CASSRPGGGHGETQYF. The CDR3 DNA is TGCGCCAGCAGCCGGCCCGGGGGAGGACACGGGGAGACCCAGTACTTC.

The rearrangement joins TRBV19 to TRBJ2-7; the D is unclear. V gave up 8 bases and J gave up 9 bases, with 23 bases separating them. The CDR3 extends over 14 amino acids. Germline V gives CDR1 LNHDA, CDR2 SQIVND (reference sequence). The CDR3 coding sequence is TGTGCCAGTGGAACCGGTGACTCCACTTACAGGCAGTACTTC. It is translated as CASGTGDSTYRQYF.

The chain carries TRBV18 and TRBJ2-4; 10 bases align to TRBD2. The germline gives CDR1 KGHSH, CDR2 LQKENI. This CDR3 region has 15 residues. The V segment lost 3 bases and the J segment 5 bases; nucleotides outside the gene matches: 4. The CDR3 protein is CASSPASGGQNIQYF. The DNA of the CDR3 is TGTGCCAGCTCACCGGCTAGCGGGGGCCAAAACATTCAGTACTTC.

This chain joins TRBV30 and TRBJ1-6; D remains ambiguous. Germline CDR1 reads GTSNPN; CDR2 reads SVGIG (reference sequence). The CDR3 extends over 13 amino acids. V dropped 2 bases and J dropped 4 bases, with 6 bases sitting between them. This chain's CDR3 is CAWSKDYNSPLHF. CDR3 nucleotides: TGTGCCTGGAGTAAAGATTATAATTCACCCCTCCACTTT.

The V call is TRBV7-9, the J call TRBJ2-7; TRBD1 matches at 9 bases. The J segment lost 3 bases and the V segment lost 8 bases, leaving 17 bases of the junction unmatched. CDR3 length equals 17 residues. The germline CDR1 and CDR2 sequences are SEHNR and FQNEAQ (reference sequence). CDR3 protein: CASEGQGDIGLGYEQYF. The CDR3 DNA sequence: TGTGCCAGCGAGGGACAGGGAGATATCGGGCTCGGCTACGAGCAGTACTTC.

The CDR3 nucleotides read TGTGCCAGCAGCACCGGACCGGATTCACCCCTCCACTTT. Its translation: CASSTGPDSPLHF. The chain recombines TRBV6-6 with TRBJ1-6; D is ambiguous. CDR3 length: 13 amino acids. The V gene lost 6 bases and the J gene lost 8 bases, with 11 bases spanning the gap. CDR1 MNHNY and CDR2 SVGAGI come from the germline V gene (reference sequence).

The V gene is TRBV7-2, the J gene TRBJ2-7; TRBD2 aligns across 12 bases. This CDR3 has 15 amino acids. V lost 2 bases to trimming and J lost 7 bases; unmatched junction nucleotides: 6. Germline V gene data show CDR1 as SGHTA and CDR2 as FQGNSA. This CDR3 reads CASSLLAGGAQEQYF. The CDR3 nucleotides are TGTGCCAGCAGCTTACTAGCGGGAGGGGCTCAGGAGCAGTACTTC.

The V and J genes are TRBV2 and TRBJ1-4, with D unclear. This CDR3 spans 13 amino acids. The germline CDR1 and CDR2 sequences are SNHLY and FYNNEI. Trimming cost V 8 bases and J 6 bases, with 13 bases left between them. CDR3 residues: CASDRARDEKLFF. The CDR3 bases are TGTGCCAGCGATAGGGCTAGGGATGAAAAACTGTTTTTT.

Comments on this clone: Additional DNA sequences in this sample encode the identical CDR3. The gene calls are TRBV29-1 and TRBJ2-3, with TRBD2 as a possible D gene (6 bases). The germline V and J ends were trimmed by 4 bases and 4 bases, with 9 bases remaining between them. The germline CDR1 and CDR2 sequences are SQVTM and ANQGSEA. CDR3 length: 12 amino acids. The CDR3 nucleotides read TGCAGCGTTGGGCGCGGGGCAGATACGCAGTATTTT. This encodes CSVGRGADTQYF.